This T cell receptor beta chain was recorded in a study of TIL therapy for anti-PD-1-resistant metastatic lung cancer (dated by TCRdb to about 2021). Looking at the study overall: Enrolled patients had a median age of roughly 50 years (range about 38-75) and a median tumor PD-L1 proportion score of about 5.9%. Most of the cohort had lung adenocarcinoma, including four EGFR-mutant tumors and two ALK-rearranged tumors, and half of the patients were either current or former smokers. T cell receptor beta sequencing of tumor and peripheral blood served to follow clonotypes across the tumor, the expanded TIL product, and serial blood samples. Across the cohort, whole-exome sequencing showed a median non-synonymous tumor mutation burden of roughly 1.5 mutations per megabase. General study outcomes and caveats: Clonal turnover during TIL culture was high, and many clones enriched in the product were not detected in the baseline tumor, suggesting clonal contraction instead of faithful expansion. Compared with baseline intratumoral T cells, expanded TIL cultures were more clonal and less diverse (median clonality 6% vs 31%, p < 0.0001). The study protocol defined all tumor marker inferences as exploratory. Because the cohort was highly selected, with more treatment-naive, never-smoker and oncogene-addicted patients than is typical, generalizability is limited.

Of note for this clone: The antigen it binds to is not known. No per-base quality is available; no much larger clone lies one base away.

TCR beta CDR3 regions were amplified from genomic DNA by bias-controlled multiplex PCR with the immunoSEQ v3 hsTCRB kit. The TCR libraries were sequenced on an Illumina NextSeq 500 to 2 million to 2.5 million read pairs for survey level or about 4.5-6.5 million read pairs for deep level. Per the authors' processing: Clonality was reported by immunoSEQ Analyzer software, which also assigned V, D and J genes and filtered out non-productive sequences. To compare repertoires between infused TIL and blood, productive Simpson clonality was used along with the Morisita overlap index of productive TRB rearrangements. In TCRdb, the immuneACCESS table is reduced to in-frame sequences with V and J assigned. These tables do not hold every clone; where another copy was compared, an unresolved V gene accounts for under half, and the others remain unexplained. D and trimming were read from the DNA, whereas the V and J calls and clone size are those reported in that table. Within this sample are 95,000 or so clones, with roughly two thirds of them counted one time only. The ten largest account for about 10% of the sample.

According to the germline V gene, CDR1 reads MGHRA and CDR2 reads YSYEKL. At the junction V is shortened by 1 base and J by 2 bases, with 11 bases in between. The CDR3 spans 15 residues, from the cysteine through the phenylalanine. Here the CDR3 DNA is all that survives: 45 bases in frame from base 1. The time point label, read with the paper, signifies: pre-treatment sample, taken before nivolumab and TIL therapy. Excised metastases, mostly pleural nodules or supraclavicular lymph nodes, were used as baseline tumor samples and were taken from the same resection from which TIL were grown. Tumors were harvested prior to any PD-1/PD-L1 blockade, after which nivolumab was administered to patients, and lymphodepletion, expanded TIL infusion and IL-2 were given to patients who progressed. A phase I trial run at two centers enrolled adults with stage 4 NSCLC between late 2017 and early 2020. Samples came from a single-arm, open-label phase I trial of tumor-infiltrating lymphocyte therapy with nivolumab in advanced non-small cell lung cancer. Parts of each resected tumor were snap-frozen in liquid nitrogen and kept at -80 degrees C. Tumor regions of interest were selected on H&E sections by laser-capture macrodissection, were pulverized into 15 mg aliquots, and were extracted with Qiagen Allprep kits.

This receptor was identified in a person between 30 and 80 years old with non-small cell lung cancer. The chain couples TRBV4-1 to TRBJ1-2; TRBD1 is a weak D gene call, 6 bases matching. This specimen was tumor tissue, taken at baseline. The CDR3 here reads CASSQGGQLNYGYTF. The nucleotide sequence is TGCGCCAGCAGCCAAGGGGGGCAACTGAACTATGGCTACACCTTC.